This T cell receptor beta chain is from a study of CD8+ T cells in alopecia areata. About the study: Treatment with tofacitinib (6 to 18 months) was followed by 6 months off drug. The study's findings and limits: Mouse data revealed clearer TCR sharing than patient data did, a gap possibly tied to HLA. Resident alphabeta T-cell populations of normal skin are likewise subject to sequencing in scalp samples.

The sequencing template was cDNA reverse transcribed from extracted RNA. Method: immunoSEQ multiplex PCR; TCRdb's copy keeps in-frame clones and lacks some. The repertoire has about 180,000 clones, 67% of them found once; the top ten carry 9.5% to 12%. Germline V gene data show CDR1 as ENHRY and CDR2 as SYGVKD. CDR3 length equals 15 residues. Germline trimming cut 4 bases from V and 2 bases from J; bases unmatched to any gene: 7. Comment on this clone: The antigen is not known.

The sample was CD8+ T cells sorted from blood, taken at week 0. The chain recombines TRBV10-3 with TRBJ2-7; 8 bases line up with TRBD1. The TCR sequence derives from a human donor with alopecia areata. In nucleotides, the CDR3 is TGTGCCATCAGTGGACAGGGGACAACTCCCTACGAGCAGTACTTC. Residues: CAISGQGTTPYEQYF.